This T cell receptor beta chain is from a study of cytomegalovirus exposure and HLA in healthy donors. Study-wide points: In all likelihood, a cluster of highly shared sequence variants was a sequencing artifact. It was only CMV serostatus that was available as immune exposure information. Earlier findings revealed that most TCR beta V segments proved productive either about 87% or about 30% of the time.

Although they were nominally healthy when sampled, donors likely had unrecorded immune exposures. From germline, CDR1 is SGHRS and CDR2 YFSETQ. The CDR3 contains 14 residues. Germline trimming cut 2 bases from V and 3 bases from J; bases unmatched to any gene: 0. Primers for the PCR totalled 60 Vbeta and 13 Jbeta. Data came from immunoSEQ multiplex PCR; TCRdb stores just in-frame clones and leaves some out. The data hold approximately 160,000 clones, with roughly four fifths observed a single time. Comments on this clone: Its target is unknown.

This clonotype was obtained from a female donor in good health and CMV-seronegative. The V and J genes are TRBV5-1 and TRBJ2-5; 11 positions agree with TRBD2. Specimen: PBMCs. The CDR3 loop is CASSLLAGEETQYF. In nucleotides, the CDR3 is TGCGCCAGCAGCTTACTAGCGGGGGAAGAGACCCAGTACTTC. The full variable domain, its missing parts supplied by reference TRBV5-1 and TRBJ2-5, is KAGVTQTPRYLIKTRGQQVTLSCSPISGHRSVSWYQQTPGQGLQFLFEYFSETQRNKGNFPGRFSGRQFSNSRSEMNVSTLELGDSALYLCASSLLAGEETQYFGPGTRLLVL.